These T cell receptor beta chains were read from a single sample in a study of T cells after posttransplantation cyclophosphamide. Here immunoSEQ multiplex PCR was the method, and the copy in TCRdb shows in-frame clones only, minus some. The top ten hold approximately 1.2% of the sample, which has 11,000 to 15,000 clones, roughly 71% seen once. The sequenced material came from memory CD4+ T cells sorted from PBMCs. The receptors were gathered from a man over 45. The conserved cysteine and the conserved F or W are not part of the CDR3 here. Size is omitted from some rows. Given values are once, few, many or a class for expanded clones.

J	V	size	CDR3
TRBJ2-1	TRBV30	once	AWTLPLYGGRANEQF
TRBJ2-1	TRBV5-8	.	ASSFLSGQF
TRBJ2-1	TRBV7-6	once	ASTTGTTNNEQF
TRBJ2-7	TRBV6-5	few	ASSYLTGQGDEQY
TRBJ1-3	TRBV18	.	ASSPQSGGTGNTIY
TRBJ2-7	TRBV4-3	.	ASSQKHGYEQY
TRBJ1-2	TRBV7-2	.	ASSLGSRGGIYGYT
TRBJ2-5	TRBV5-1	.	ASSWTGTQETQY
TRBJ1-1	TRBV11-2	.	ASSSGTGVNTEAF
TRBJ1-2	TRBV19	once	ASRSGQGVGGYT
TRBJ2-2	TRBV5-1	.	ASSPGTSISGELF
TRBJ1-5	TRBV2	few	AGTQGAAQPQH
TRBJ1-5	TRBV19	.	ASRRGTGRYQPQH
TRBJ1-5	TRBV6-1	.	ASSDPMQPQH
TRBJ2-1	TRBV7-8	.	ASSLAVAGGRRNEQF
TRBJ2-7	TRBV6-1	once	ASSPLRTGPYEQY
TRBJ1-2	TRBV10-3	few	AISDVTTGDYGYT
TRBJ1-1	TRBV19	few	ASSIRQGLDTEAF
TRBJ1-1	TRBV18	medium-sized	ATTPGLVNTEAF
TRBJ2-3	TRBV7-2	.	ASSFDRGPDTQY
TRBJ2-2	TRBV30	.	AWSSADRVTGELF
TRBJ2-7	TRBV7-8	.	ASSLGAAEQY
TRBJ2-7	TRBV10-1	few	ASPRQGHYAYEQY
TRBJ2-5	TRBV11-2	.	ASSLGRGASIGSQY
TRBJ1-2	TRBV19	.	ASRDRGDGYT
TRBJ2-2	TRBV19	.	ASSIWTGRDGELF
TRBJ1-1	TRBV6-5	.	ASSPQKIGNTEAF
TRBJ2-1	TRBV7-2	.	ASSFGGNNEQF
TRBJ2-1	TRBV2	.	ASTRTSRNEQF
TRBJ1-6	TRBV4-3	.	ASSQEAGSHHSPLH
TRBJ1-1	TRBV30	.	AWSVRLTAVMEAF
TRBJ2-5	TRBV5-1	.	ASSLLSTQETQY
TRBJ2-7	TRBV6-5	.	ASRDYTEYEQY
TRBJ2-2	TRBV6-1	few	ASSEAGGAVLRTTGELF
TRBJ2-3	TRBV13	.	ASSPYGASGGATDTQY
TRBJ1-4	TRBV6-5	.	ASSQNRDREKLF
TRBJ2-7	TRBV2	few	ASRGSPRGEQY
TRBJ2-3	TRBV18	.	ASSPGLAGHHTQY
TRBJ1-1	TRBV2	.	ASTTDRLRYTEAF
TRBJ2-7	TRBV28	.	ASSSLAGTFYEQY
TRBJ2-7	TRBV11-2	few	ASSSINRSGKSSYEQY
TRBJ1-1	TRBV11-3	.	ASSSDRVSPF
TRBJ1-1	TRBV11-2	.	ASSLASTGGDKSLEAF
TRBJ1-2	TRBV6-1	.	AGSVSYRGTAT
TRBJ2-1	TRBV29-1	.	SVGLDEQF
TRBJ2-3	TRBV10-3	.	AISGSSVRGDTQY
TRBJ1-5	TRBV30	once	AWRATGNYQPQH
TRBJ2-7	TRBV19	.	ASSVRWVQPSYEQY
TRBJ2-1	TRBV5-4	.	ASSYLLAGIDEQF
TRBJ1-2	TRBV6-1	.	ATTLLSLGGYT
TRBJ1-4	TRBV5-8	.	ASSLYNNEKLF
TRBJ2-5	TRBV6-1	.	ASSPTGTSEQTQY
.	TRBV6-5	.	ASSSRQGDYEQY
TRBJ1-6	TRBV4-1	.	ASSQDRAGVGSPLH